The 31 T cell receptor beta chains in this list originate from one sample, sequenced in a study of beta chain features in type 1 diabetes. The isolated RNA, all of it, was reverse transcribed, so expressed TCRB transcripts were what got sequenced. TCRdb's copy holds only in-frame clones and misses some; the assay was immunoSEQ multiplex PCR. This sample has 900,000 or so clones, with about 17% found just once. Specimen: naive CD4+ T cells from blood. These receptors were taken from a woman aged 18-35 years in good health.

A few counts support this clone. The V call is TRBV6-5, the J call TRBJ2-5; D gene uncertain. This CDR3 contains 15 residues. V shed 1 base and J shed 4 bases, with 13 bases lying between them. Germline V lookup: CDR1 MNHEY, CDR2 SVGAGI. CDR3 nucleotide sequence: TGTGCCAGCAGTTACTGGGCTAGTCGTCGAGAGACCCAGTACTTC. This sequence encodes CASSYWASRRETQYF.

Here the CDR3 DNA reads TGTGCCAGCAGCTTTTCAGCGGGAGGGCCCACCGGGGAGCTGTTTTTT. Protein product: CASSFSAGGPTGELFF. The genes are TRBV7-2 and TRBJ2-2; 10 nucleotides align to TRBD2. The length of the CDR3 is 16 residues. Germline CDR1 and CDR2: SGHTA and FQGNSA. Trimming cost V 3 bases and J 4 bases; bases outside gene matches: 5.

This clone showed up just a few times. V usage is TRBV6-5 and J usage is TRBJ1-2; D is undetermined. V was shortened by 4 bases and J by 1 base, with 13 bases between the two germline ends. The CDR3 spans 15 residues. CDR1 is MNHEY and CDR2 is SVGAGI in the germline V gene. The CDR3: CASSLLGDNNYGYTF. CDR3 coding DNA: TGTGCCAGCAGTTTACTCGGGGATAATAACTATGGCTACACCTTC.

The CDR3 DNA reads TGTGCCAGCAGCCCGCAGGGTGCAACTAATGAAAAACTGTTTTTT. It is translated as CASSPQGATNEKLFF. This rearrangement joins TRBV5-6 to TRBJ1-4; tentative D call: TRBD1 (5 bases). The V end was cut by 4 bases, the J end by 0 bases, with 10 bases between. The V gene's germline CDR1 is SGHDT and CDR2 YYEEEE. The CDR3 length is 15 residues.

The chain uses TRBV2 and TRBJ2-1, with 11 bases identical to TRBD2. V lost 3 bases to trimming and J lost 12 bases; unmatched junction nucleotides: 7. There are 14 residues in the CDR3. Per the germline V gene, CDR1 is SNHLY and CDR2 is FYNNEI. The CDR3, as DNA: TGTGCCAGCAGTGACCCAACTAGCGGGGGTCGGCAGTTCTTC. This sequence encodes CASSDPTSGGRQFF.

This clone appeared a few times. The chain is built from TRBV9 and TRBJ2-1; D remains ambiguous. The CDR3 totals 13 residues. Germline V gene data show CDR1 as SGDLS and CDR2 as YYNGEE. The V end lost 0 bases, the J end lost 6 bases, and 7 bases lay between the germline ends. The CDR3 here is CASSVVGSNEQFF. The CDR3 nucleotides read TGTGCCAGCAGCGTAGTGGGCAGCAATGAGCAGTTCTTC.

In its sample, this clone was seen a few times. The rearrangement uses TRBV7-2 and TRBJ2-2; D possibly corresponds to TRBD1 (6 bases). Trimming pared 4 bases from V and 4 bases from J, leaving 10 bases between. CDR3 length equals 14 residues. Germline V gene lookup returns CDR1 SGHTA and CDR2 FQGNSA. The CDR3, as DNA: TGTGCCAGCAGCTCACAGGGTGGCACCGGGGAGCTGTTTTTT. Its protein product is CASSSQGGTGELFF.

This clone turned up a few times. The chain employs TRBV5-4 and TRBJ2-5, with D possibly matching TRBD2 (5 bases). This CDR3 is 13 amino acids long. The V gene's germline CDR1 is SGHNT and CDR2 YYREEE (reference sequence). V was trimmed by 4 bases and J by 3 bases, leaving 10 bases between them. In DNA form, the CDR3 reads TGTGCCAGCAGCGTGGAGGCAGAAGAGACCCAGTACTTC. Translating gives CASSVEAEETQYF. Full variable domain (remainder filled in from reference TRBV5-4 and TRBJ2-5): ETGVTQSPTHLIKTRGQQVTLRCSSQSGHNTVSWYQQALGQGPQFIFQYYREEENGRGNFPPRFSGLQFPNYSSELNVNALELDDSALYLCASSVEAEETQYFGPGTRLLVL.

There are a few counts of this clone. The V gene is TRBV18, the J gene TRBJ2-5; the D is unclear. V dropped 2 bases and J dropped 3 bases, with 4 bases sitting between them. The length of the CDR3 is 12 residues. Germline values: CDR1 KGHSH, CDR2 LQKENI. The CDR3 spells CASSPSKETQYF. The DNA for the CDR3 is TGTGCCAGCTCACCATCGAAAGAGACCCAGTACTTC. Full variable domain (remainder filled in from reference TRBV18 and TRBJ2-5): NAGVMQNPRHLVRRRGQEARLRCSPMKGHSHVYWYRQLPEEGLKFMVYLQKENIIDESGMPKERFSAEFPKEGPSILRIQQVVRGDSAAYFCASSPSKETQYFGPGTRLLVL.

The rearrangement uses TRBV28 and TRBJ2-1; D gene unclear. The CDR3 length is 14 residues. Trimming removed 8 bases from V and 0 bases from J, with 11 bases in between. Germline V lookup: CDR1 MDHEN, CDR2 SYDVKM. The CDR3 protein is CASGFMSSYNEQFF. CDR3 bases: TGTGCCAGCGGGTTTATGAGCTCCTACAATGAGCAGTTCTTC.

This clone was observed a few times. The chain is built from TRBV9 and TRBJ2-5, with D perhaps TRBD2 (5 bases). With 0 bases removed from V and 5 bases from J, the gap between germline ends came to 20 bases. From germline, CDR1 is SGDLS and CDR2 YYNGEE. This CDR3 contains 17 residues. The CDR3 nucleotides read TGTGCCAGCAGCGTAGGGGTTGGGAGAGGTCCTGGGGAGACCCAGTACTTC. It codes for CASSVGVGRGPGETQYF.

The sample holds a few counts of this clone. The gene calls are TRBV27 and TRBJ1-1; D might be TRBD1 (5 bases). There are 14 residues in the CDR3. Trimming cost V 5 bases and J 2 bases, with 12 bases left between them. The V gene's germline CDR1 is MNHEY and CDR2 SMNVEV (reference sequence). CDR3 bases: TGTGCCAGCAGTCTAGACAGTTTTAACACTGAAGCTTTCTTT. Its protein is CASSLDSFNTEAFF.

This rearrangement joins TRBV19 to TRBJ1-1; D is ambiguous. This CDR3 contains 14 residues. Germline CDR1 LNHDA, CDR2 SQIVND (reference sequence). Trimming removed 7 bases at V and 5 bases at J, with 17 bases between. As DNA, the CDR3 is TGTGCCAGTACCCTTAACGGACGGAAGACTGAAGCTTTCTTT. Protein sequence: CASTLNGRKTEAFF.

The V and J genes are TRBV29-1 and TRBJ1-2, with 9 nucleotides matching TRBD1. J was trimmed by 0 bases and V by 6 bases; bases with no gene match: 11. This CDR3 is 16 amino acids long. Germline CDR1 SQVTM, CDR2 ANQGSEA. The CDR3, as DNA: TGCAGCGTATCGCGGGACAGGGCAGCCGCTAACTATGGCTACACCTTC. Its translation: CSVSRDRAAANYGYTF.

The chain uses TRBV7-9 and TRBJ2-3; D uncertain. The germline V and J ends were trimmed by 0 bases and 1 base, with 5 bases remaining between them. The germline gives CDR1 SEHNR, CDR2 FQNEAQ (reference sequence). The CDR3 covers 14 residues. In DNA form, the CDR3 reads TGTGCCAGCAGCTTAGCAATGGGCACAGATACGCAGTATTTT. This sequence encodes CASSLAMGTDTQYF.

The chain links TRBV10-3 to TRBJ1-2; 7 bases line up with TRBD1. The CDR3 consists of 16 residues. Germline V CDR1 and CDR2: ENHRY, SYGVKD. V dropped 4 bases and J dropped 4; count of bases not matched to a gene: 12. The CDR3 protein is CAISGDSLPMPYGYTF. The CDR3 coding sequence is TGTGCCATCAGTGGGGACAGCCTACCCATGCCCTATGGCTACACCTTC.

CDR3 in amino acids: CASSHSGREDTDTQYF. As DNA, the CDR3 is TGCGCCAGCAGCCATAGTGGGCGGGAGGACACAGATACGCAGTATTTT. J is TRBJ2-3 and V is TRBV4-1; 8 bases are shared with TRBD2. The CDR3 extends over 16 amino acids. CDR1 is MGHRA, CDR2 YSYEKL, per germline. Unmatched junction bases numbered 7, after V lost 3 bases and J lost 2 bases.

This clone has a count of ten or more. The V and J genes are TRBV14 and TRBJ1-4; D call uncertain. Trimming stripped 3 bases from V and 7 bases from J, with 9 bases between. Germline loops: CDR1 SGHDN, CDR2 FVKESK. The CDR3 contains 13 residues. Written as DNA, the CDR3 is TGTGCCAGCAGCCAGAACCGCGGTGAAAAACTGTTTTTT. This translates into CASSQNRGEKLFF.

J is TRBJ1-2 and V is TRBV4-2, with a possible D match to TRBD1 (6 bases). V lost 4 bases to trimming and J lost 7 bases, with 22 bases between them. The germline V gene encodes CDR1 LGHNA and CDR2 YNFKEQ. The length of the CDR3 is 16 residues. The CDR3 DNA sequence: TGTGCCAGCAGCCGTACAACGGACTCAGGGGTGGGTGGCTACACCTTC. It translates to CASSRTTDSGVGGYTF.

CDR3 nucleotides: TGTGCCAGCAGCCTAAGCACAGATACGCAGTATTTT. Residues: CASSLSTDTQYF. This chain links TRBV11-1 with TRBJ2-3, with D unclear. V lost 5 bases and J lost 0, with 3 bases in between. CDR3 length: 12 residues. Germline values: CDR1 SGHAT, CDR2 FQDESV (reference sequence).

This clone appeared a few times. The chain recombines TRBV28 with TRBJ1-2; D not certain. Trimming stripped 10 bases from V and 2 bases from J, with 11 bases between. Germline V gene data show CDR1 as MDHEN and CDR2 as SYDVKM. The CDR3 is 12 residues long. The CDR3, as DNA: TGTGCCACCCCTGGGGTGAACTATGGCTACACCTTC. Residues: CATPGVNYGYTF.

This rearrangement joins TRBV7-8 to TRBJ2-6; 14 bases align to TRBD2. Germline CDR1 and CDR2: SGHVS and FQNEAQ. V lost 5 bases to trimming and J lost 1 base; unmatched junction nucleotides: 10. The CDR3 covers 20 residues. CDR3 amino acids: CASSGRGTSGRGSGANVLTF. CDR3 nucleotide sequence: TGTGCCAGCAGCGGACGGGGGACTAGCGGGAGAGGGTCTGGGGCCAACGTCCTGACTTTC.

This clone was detected a few times. The V gene is TRBV5-4, the J gene TRBJ2-7; D tentatively fits TRBD1 or TRBD2 (5 bases each). The CDR3 consists of 14 residues. The germline V gene encodes CDR1 SGHNT and CDR2 YYREEE (reference sequence). Trimming shortened V by 4 bases and J by 3 bases, and 14 bases separated the two germline ends. The CDR3 coding sequence is TGTGCCAGCAGCGCCCGGGACCGAGACTACGAGCAGTACTTC. This gives the protein CASSARDRDYEQYF.

This chain uses TRBV6-5 with TRBJ2-7, with TRBD1 matching over 9 bases. Germline loops: CDR1 MNHEY, CDR2 SVGAGI. J lost 3 bases, V lost 6 bases, and 6 bases had no gene match. The CDR3 is 14 residues long. The CDR3 loop reads CASRAGTGNYEQYF. The DNA for the CDR3 is TGTGCCAGCAGGGCCGGGACAGGGAACTACGAGCAGTACTTC.

Points on this clone: The junction differs from germline at one of its ends, possibly a read error. The rearrangement links TRBV11-2 to TRBJ2-7; the D gene is possibly TRBD2 (5 bases). Germline CDR1 SGHAT, CDR2 FQNNGV. The CDR3 sequence is 14 residues long. CDR3 DNA: TGTACCAGCAGCCCCGGGGTTTACTCCTACGAGCAGTACTTC. Translated, it gives CTSSPGVYSYEQYF.

This rearrangement joins TRBV7-8 to TRBJ1-1, with 7 bases matching TRBD1. Per germline, CDR1 SGHVS and CDR2 FQNEAQ. CDR3 length: 13 amino acids. Losses at the gene ends were 5 bases for V and 4 bases for J; bases not matched to a gene: 4. This CDR3 reads CASSRTGATEAFF. CDR3 nucleotide sequence: TGTGCCAGCAGCCGTACAGGGGCCACTGAAGCTTTCTTT.

This clone showed up just a few times. The rearrangement links TRBV5-8 to TRBJ2-3; 10 positions match TRBD2. The CDR3 contains 14 residues. The trim removed 10 bases at V and 4 bases at J, leaving 9 bases unmatched. Germline-derived CDR1 and CDR2 are SGHTS and YDEGEE. DNA of the CDR3: TGTGCCGAAGGAACTAGCGGGAATGCAGATACGCAGTATTTT. Translating it yields CAEGTSGNADTQYF.

This clone was recorded a few times. The chain combines TRBV29-1 with TRBJ2-1; 11 bases line up with TRBD2. V gave up 5 bases and J gave up 8 bases; unmatched junction bases: 8. CDR3 length equals 14 residues. CDR1 and CDR2 (germline): SQVTM, ANQGSEA. CDR3 sequence reads: CSVPTSGSLYEQFF. Written as DNA, the CDR3 is TGCAGCGTTCCTACTAGCGGGAGTTTGTATGAGCAGTTCTTC.

The CDR3 DNA is TGTGCCAGTAGTATGGCCAGCTACAATGAGCAGTTCTTC. As protein: CASSMASYNEQFF. V usage is TRBV19 and J usage is TRBJ2-1, with no clear D. The germline V and J ends were trimmed by 3 bases and 3 bases, with 6 bases remaining between them. Looked up from germline, CDR1 is LNHDA and CDR2 is SQIVND (reference sequence). This CDR3 region has 13 residues.

This sequence joins TRBV28 and TRBJ2-7; D not certain. Germline V CDR1 and CDR2: MDHEN, SYDVKM. V was clipped by 5 bases and J by 2 bases, with 10 bases between them. This CDR3 is 13 amino acids long. CDR3 bases: TGTGCCAGCAGTCCGCCCGGAACCTACGAGCAGTACTTC. It translates to CASSPPGTYEQYF.

This clone was counted between two and nine times. The rearrangement uses TRBV7-2 and TRBJ2-5; the match to TRBD2 covers 7 bases. Germline V lookup: CDR1 SGHTA, CDR2 FQGNSA. The V segment lost 5 bases and the J segment 7 bases; nucleotides outside the gene matches: 10. This CDR3 has 14 amino acids. Written as DNA, the CDR3 is TGTGCCAGCAGCACCCGGGACTACCCAGGGACCCAGTACTTC. It specifies CASSTRDYPGTQYF.